Given below is one T cell receptor beta chain in context. Its antigen is still unknown. The CDR3 contains 14 residues. Germline CDR1 is ENHRY and CDR2 is SYGVKD. V dropped 2 bases and J dropped 8 bases, with 15 bases sitting between them. Sequencing was performed with immunoSEQ multiplex PCR; in TCRdb, only in-frame clones are kept and a portion is missing. Of 150,000 to 180,000 clones in the sample, 85% to 90% are singletons; the top ten hold 2.1%. The data are from a study of cytomegalovirus exposure and HLA in healthy donors. The study, taken as a whole, reports: A later analysis found first-cohort TCR clusters tended to co-occur in the approximately 120 validation repertoires. While the bulk of TCR sequences proved rare, some public TCRs turned up in many donors.

Sequencing was carried out using PBMCs. The receptor was isolated from a human donor in good health. This chain links TRBV10-3 with TRBJ1-2; D gene ambiguous. DNA of the CDR3: TGTGCCATCAGTGAGGACGTCGGATCGCGGGGCTACACCTTC. It codes for CAISEDVGSRGYTF.